This T cell receptor beta chain is drawn from a study of T cells after posttransplantation cyclophosphamide. This clone was detected a few times. Its antigen remains unknown. The sample carries other DNA sequences with the same CDR3. V gave up 2 bases and J gave up 5 bases, with 6 bases separating them. Germline loops: CDR1 MNHNS, CDR2 SASEGT. The CDR3 length is 13 residues. Method: immunoSEQ multiplex PCR; TCRdb's copy keeps in-frame clones and lacks some. There are over 6,500 clones in the sample, none observed a single time. General study results and limits: Later post-transplant blood repertoires were often dominated by donor CD8+ memory clones. Skin or GI-infiltrating T cells shared few TRB sequences with blood. Recipient CMV seropositivity and CMV reactivation strongly tracked TRB clonality.

A marrow graft followed busulfan-fludarabine conditioning, with cyclophosphamide on days +3 and +4. This chain uses TRBV6-1 with TRBJ1-4; D gene ambiguous. This sequence was found in a male patient in his fifties or sixties who received an allogeneic stem cell transplant from an unrelated donor, was CMV-positive, and had acute GVHD only. T cells may partly derive from the graft donor. This sample comprised PBMCs, obtained after allogeneic stem cell transplant with posttransplant cyclophosphamide. Here the CDR3 reads CASSESSNEKLFF. The CDR3 DNA reads TGTGCCAGCAGTGAAAGCTCGAATGAAAAACTGTTTTTT.